What follows are 30 T cell receptor beta chains derived from one specimen sequenced in a study of blood T cells in healthy people across ages. A second PCR of 7 to 11 cycles used a sample-barcoded 5' primer and a J-beta primer mix. MiXCR, run by TCRdb on the 5' RACE reads, gives a single entry per CDR3 protein. The data hold hundreds of thousands of distinct CDR3 sequences, with roughly 47% observed a single time. The sequencing input was blood. All receptors derive from an older woman in good health.

This clonotype was observed a few times. The rearrangement joins TRBV11-2 to TRBJ2-7; D is ambiguous. The J call is doubtful: the DNA matches TRBJ2-5 better. Germline CDR1 and CDR2: SGHAT and FQNNGV. The CDR3 has 15 residues. The CDR3 sequence: CASSLGGTTVETQYF. The CDR3 DNA sequence: TGTGCCAGCAGCTTAGGTGGCACCACGGTCGAGACCCAGTACTTC.

This clonotype has a count of ten or more. The chain carries TRBV3-1 and TRBJ1-4; D call uncertain. The germline V gene has CDR1 LGHDT and CDR2 YNNKEL (reference sequence). This CDR3 has 12 amino acids. With 1 base removed from V and 7 bases from J, the gap between germline ends came to 4 bases. The CDR3 nucleotides read TGTGCCAGCAGCCAAGGGGGTGAAAAACTGTTTTTT. Encoded protein: CASSQGGEKLFF.

As regards this clonotype: A much bigger clone sits one base away, suggesting this may be a read error. The rearrangement joins TRBV10-2 to TRBJ2-7, with D possibly being TRBD1 (5 bases). Trimming left V 8 bases short and J 4 bases short, with 18 bases between. In germline, CDR1 is WSHSY, CDR2 SAAADI. This CDR3 region has 14 residues. CDR3 DNA sequence: TGCGCCAGCTCGAAAGTTCAGGGAATATACGAGCAGTACGTC. It is translated as CASSKVQGIYEQYV.

This clonotype has only a few counts. The gene calls are TRBV20-1 and TRBJ2-3, with 10 bases lining up with TRBD2. Germline V CDR1 and CDR2: DFQATT, SNEGSKA (reference sequence). The J segment lost 1 base and the V segment lost 5 bases, leaving 0 bases of the junction unmatched. There are 13 residues in the CDR3. The CDR3 loop is CSAGLAGTDTQYF. CDR3 sequence (DNA): TGCAGTGCTGGACTAGCGGGCACAGATACGCAGTATTTT.

Regarding this clonotype: This clone may be a read error of a much larger clone one base away. The chain uses TRBV3-1 and TRBJ2-5; the D gene is possibly TRBD2 (5 bases). Germline V lookup: CDR1 LGHDT, CDR2 YNNKEL (reference sequence). This CDR3 contains 13 residues. The V end was cut by 2 bases, the J end by 9 bases, with 13 bases between. The CDR3 loop reads CASSQRVSEAQYF. CDR3 sequence (DNA): TGTGCCAGCAGCCAAAGGGTTTCGGAGGCCCAGTACTTC.

This clonotype was counted once. This chain links TRBV15 with TRBJ1-1; 12 nucleotides line up with TRBD1. Looked up from germline, CDR1 is LNHNV and CDR2 is YYDKDF (reference sequence). Unmatched junction bases numbered 6, after V lost 2 bases and J lost 5 bases. This CDR3 is 16 amino acids long. The DNA of the CDR3 is TGTGCCACCAGCAGACGGGGACAGGGGGCCGGGACTGAAGCTTTCTTT. Protein sequence: CATSRRGQGAGTEAFF.

The V gene is TRBV4-3, the J gene TRBJ2-2; D is possibly TRBD2 (6 bases). Germline loops: CDR1 LGHNA, CDR2 YSLEER. The germline V and J ends were trimmed by 1 base and 6 bases, with 12 bases remaining between them. The CDR3 covers 15 residues. CDR3 protein: CASSQATSSAGELFF. DNA of the CDR3: TGCGCCAGCAGCCAAGCCACTAGCTCGGCCGGGGAGCTGTTTTTT.

The table lists this clonotype with a few counts. The chain combines TRBV6-1 with TRBJ2-5; D is uncertain. This CDR3 contains 15 residues. CDR1 is MNHNS and CDR2 is SASEGT in the germline V gene. Between the trimmed V and J ends, which lost 2 bases and 11 bases, there was a span of 21 bases. CDR3 DNA sequence: TGTGCCAGCAGTGAATCCACGGGCCTATACAATGAGCAGTACTTC. Translated, it gives CASSESTGLYNEQYF.

The chain has TRBV20-1 and TRBJ2-4; TRBD2 matches 10 bases. Germline V gives CDR1 DFQATT, CDR2 SNEGSKA (reference sequence). The CDR3 runs to 13 residues. V lost 5 bases to trimming and J lost 8 bases; unmatched junction nucleotides: 6. The CDR3 nucleotides are TGCAGTGCTCCCGGGACTAGCGAGGACATTCAGTACTTC. The encoded protein is CSAPGTSEDIQYF.

The chain employs TRBV20-1 and TRBJ2-1; no clear D. The CDR3 is 12 amino acids. Trimming took 0 bases from V and 5 from J, leaving 5 bases between them. From germline, CDR1 is DFQATT and CDR2 SNEGSKA (reference sequence). CDR3 loop: CSARDENNEQFF. The CDR3 region has the DNA TGCAGTGCTAGAGATGAAAACAATGAGCAGTTCTTC.

This clonotype appeared a few times. The V gene is TRBV7-2, the J gene TRBJ1-2; tentatively, D is TRBD1 (6 bases). Trimming took off 5 bases at V and 4 bases at J, with 11 bases between the two ends. CDR1 and CDR2 (germline): SGHTA, FQGNSA. The CDR3 has 13 amino acids. CDR3 in amino acids: CASSIGGVYGYTF. CDR3 bases: TGTGCCAGCAGCATAGGGGGTGTCTATGGCTACACCTTC.

The chain uses TRBV2 and TRBJ2-3; D is uncertain. Germline CDR1 and CDR2: SNHLY and FYNNEI. Trimming removed 1 base from V and 6 bases from J, with 8 bases in between. This CDR3 has 13 residues. The CDR3 sequence: CASSEVAADTQYF. The DNA of the CDR3 is TGTGCCAGCAGTGAAGTGGCGGCGGATACGCAGTATTTT.

This clonotype has just one count. V is TRBV28 and J is TRBJ1-1; 11 nucleotides line up with TRBD1. After removal of 6 bases from V and 4 bases from J, the junction contained 4 bases not matched to a gene. The germline V gene has CDR1 MDHEN and CDR2 SYDVKM. This CDR3 has 14 residues. The CDR3 DNA sequence: TGTGCCAGCAGGTCCGGGACAGGGGGCACTGAAGCTTTCTTT. This sequence encodes CASRSGTGGTEAFF.

The chain is built from TRBV29-1 and TRBJ2-3; a possible D gene is TRBD2 (6 bases). CDR3 length: 15 residues. The V end was cut by 6 bases, the J end by 0 bases, with 16 bases between. Per the germline V gene, CDR1 is SQVTM and CDR2 is ANQGSEA. CDR3 in amino acids: CSVPGTPTSTDTQYF. The DNA of the CDR3 is TGCAGCGTCCCCGGGACTCCAACTAGCACAGATACGCAGTATTTT.

This clonotype turned up a few times. This chain connects TRBV7-9 to TRBJ2-5; perhaps TRBD2 as D (6 bases). This CDR3 comprises 13 residues. Between the trimmed V and J ends, which lost 3 bases and 5 bases, there was a span of 10 bases. The V gene's germline CDR1 is SEHNR and CDR2 FQNEAQ (reference sequence). The CDR3 DNA is TGTGCCAGCAGCTTTGGAAGCGGGGAGACCCAGTACTTC. Encoded protein: CASSFGSGETQYF. Full variable domain (remainder filled in from reference TRBV7-9 and TRBJ2-5): DTGVSQNPRHKITKRGQNVTFRCDPISEHNRLYWYRQTLGQGPEFLTYFQNEAQLEKSRLLSDRFSAERPKGSFSTLEIQRTEQGDSAMYLCASSFGSGETQYFGPGTRLLVL.

The chain carries TRBV4-2 and TRBJ2-3; 8 bases map to TRBD2. The V gene's germline CDR1 is LGHNA and CDR2 YNFKEQ. The length of the CDR3 is 16 residues. V lost 1 base and J lost 4; bases outside the gene matches: 7. The CDR3 nucleotides are TGTGCCAGCAGCCAAGTTCGAGGGACTAGAGCAGATACGCAGTATTTT. The encoded protein is CASSQVRGTRADTQYF.

V gene TRBV20-1 combines with J gene TRBJ2-3, with 8 positions matching TRBD1. V trimming: 0 bases; J trimming: 3 bases; junction bases outside the gene matches: 8. Germline CDR1 reads DFQATT; CDR2 reads SNEGSKA (reference sequence). The CDR3 contains 16 residues. As DNA, the CDR3 is TGCAGTGCTAGAGATATGGGCAGGGGGCCTACAGATACGCAGTATTTT. Translation: CSARDMGRGPTDTQYF.

This clonotype was found a few times. This rearrangement joins TRBV12-3 or TRBV12-4 to TRBJ1-5; maybe TRBD1 (5 bases). The CDR3 loop spans 15 amino acids. V lost 7 bases to trimming and J lost 3 bases, with 16 bases between them. The CDR3 DNA is TGTGCCAGCAACTCAGGACACCGCCTCAATCAGCCCCAGCATTTT. This encodes CASNSGHRLNQPQHF.

The J gene is TRBJ2-5, the V gene TRBV20-1, with 9 bases lining up with TRBD1. The CDR3 is 15 residues long. CDR1 is DFQATT and CDR2 is SNEGSKA in the germline V gene (reference sequence). J was trimmed by 11 bases and V by 5 bases; bases with no gene match: 18. The CDR3 nucleotides are TGCAGTGCTTCCATACCCGGGACAGGGAGTGGGGAGCAGTACTTC. This gives the protein CSASIPGTGSGEQYF.

This rearrangement joins TRBV10-2 to TRBJ2-6; 7 bases agree with TRBD1. Germline CDR1 WSHSY, CDR2 SAAADI. The CDR3 has 14 amino acids. Germline trimming cut 8 bases from V and 1 base from J; bases unmatched to any gene: 2. The CDR3 region has the DNA TGCGCCAGCCTGACAGGGTCTGGGGCCAACGTCCTGACTTTC. Protein sequence: CASLTGSGANVLTF.

This clonotype was counted between two and nine times. The chain employs TRBV9 and TRBJ2-1, with TRBD1 matching over 10 bases. The ends lost 3 bases at V and 5 bases at J; junction bases unmatched: 8. The CDR3 extends over 16 amino acids. Germline CDR1 SGDLS, CDR2 YYNGEE. The CDR3 DNA reads TGTGCCAGCAGCGCGTCGGGACAGGGGTGGGACAATGAGCAGTTCTTC. Residues: CASSASGQGWDNEQFF.

This clonotype appeared a few times. This sequence joins TRBV14 and TRBJ2-7, with D tentatively TRBD1 or TRBD2 (7 bases each). Per the germline V gene, CDR1 is SGHDN and CDR2 is FVKESK. The CDR3 has 15 residues. Trimming cost V 2 bases and J 1 base, with 12 bases left between them. CDR3: CASSQTRGGSYEQYF. The CDR3 DNA sequence: TGTGCCAGCAGCCAAACCAGGGGGGGATCCTACGAGCAGTACTTC.

This rearrangement joins TRBV7-9 to TRBJ1-2; no clear D. CDR3 length equals 16 residues. With 3 bases removed from V and 0 bases from J, the gap between germline ends came to 14 bases. CDR1 is SEHNR and CDR2 is FQNEAQ in the germline V gene (reference sequence). The CDR3 DNA is TGTGCCAGCAGCTTCACGTCCGGGGATTCTAACTATGGCTACACCTTC. Amino acids: CASSFTSGDSNYGYTF.

Concerning this clonotype: At one boundary the junction diverges from the germline segment, which might be a read error. The chain links TRBV18 to TRBJ1-2, with a possible D match to TRBD1 (5 bases). CDR3 size: 15 residues. Germline CDR1 reads KGHSH; CDR2 reads LQKENI. CDR3 protein: CAGSPSGEANYGYTF. The CDR3, as DNA: TGTGCCGGCTCACCATCGGGGGAAGCTAACTATGGCTACACCTTC.

The sample holds many counts of this clonotype. The rearrangement links TRBV7-6 to TRBJ2-3, with a weak D call TRBD2 (6 bases). Germline CDR1 reads SGHVS; CDR2 reads FNYEAQ. The length of the CDR3 is 14 residues. Trimming removed 3 bases at V and 4 bases at J, with 11 bases between. CDR3 coding DNA: TGTGCCAGCAGCTTGGGAGGTGGCGCAGATACGCAGTATTTT. This codes for CASSLGGGADTQYF.

This clonotype was counted at least ten times. CDR3 protein: CASTLQGAGENEQFF. The DNA for the CDR3 is TGCGCCAGCACCCTACAGGGGGCAGGCGAAAATGAGCAGTTCTTC. J is TRBJ2-1 and V is TRBV5-1, with 9 bases aligning to TRBD1. The V gene end was trimmed by 6 bases and the J gene end by 7 bases; junction bases not matched to a gene: 11. CDR1 is SGHRS and CDR2 is YFSETQ in the germline V gene. The CDR3 covers 15 residues.

This clonotype showed up just a few times. The chain couples TRBV28 to TRBJ2-1; no definite D call. The CDR3 sequence is 14 residues long. Deletions cut 9 bases from V and 4 bases from J, with 16 bases between. The germline V gene encodes CDR1 MDHEN and CDR2 SYDVKM. The CDR3 region has the DNA TGTGCCAGTAGCAGGCAAGGATTATACAATGAGCAGTTCTTC. Protein product: CASSRQGLYNEQFF.

The V call is TRBV10-3, the J call TRBJ2-2; 7 bases agree with TRBD2. Losses at the gene ends were 9 bases for V and 4 bases for J; bases not matched to a gene: 8. Germline-derived CDR1 and CDR2 are ENHRY and SYGVKD. This CDR3 is built from 14 residues. CDR3 sequence reads: CAMAPGLTTGELFF. The CDR3 region has the DNA TGTGCCATGGCACCGGGACTAACCACCGGGGAGCTGTTTTTT.

V and J are TRBV6-1 and TRBJ2-1; the D gene is possibly TRBD2 (5 bases). The CDR3 has 13 residues. CDR1 and CDR2 from the germline V gene are MNHNS and SASEGT. Trimming removed 2 bases from V and 4 bases from J, with 6 bases in between. The CDR3 bases are TGTGCCAGCAGTGAACGGGGATACAATGAGCAGTTCTTC. Translated: CASSERGYNEQFF.

CDR3 sequence (DNA): TGTGCCAGCAGCTTCTCCGGGGGGGCCCACGAGCAGTACTTC. Amino acids: CASSFSGGAHEQYF. The V call is TRBV7-8, the J call TRBJ2-7, with 8 positions matching TRBD2. The germline CDR1 and CDR2 sequences are SGHVS and FQNEAQ. The trim removed 3 bases at V and 5 bases at J, leaving 6 bases unmatched. The CDR3 is 14 residues long.